The entry that follows covers one T cell receptor (beta chain) sequence. Its antigen has not been determined. The library was produced with the immunoSEQ multiplex PCR assay. For the multiplex PCR, a mixture combining 60 forward primers for TCR Vbeta segments and 13 reverse primers for TCR Jbeta segments was used. The CDR3 region of rearranged TCR beta genes was amplified from genomic DNA with a multiplex PCR assay. The amplified TCR beta libraries were sequenced on the Illumina HiSeq System as 87-base-pair reads. The source study handled its data this way. A later analysis tallied roughly 78 million unique TCR beta chains across the 666 repertoires, and approximately 9.9 million of those chains were shared by two or more donors. Raw reads were error-corrected and collapsed into unique sequences with a nearest-neighbor algorithm that merged closely related sequences to remove PCR and sequencing errors. To assign V, D and J gene segments, CDR3 sequences were aligned to IMGT reference sequences. For a sequence to be retained, a match of at least six nucleotides was required to both a V gene segment and a J gene segment. Rearrangements were classified as productive when the CDR3 lacked stop codons and remained in frame with V and J, and all other rearrangements were classified as non-productive. Following IMGT convention, CDR3 was defined as the stretch from the second conserved V-encoded cysteine to the conserved J-encoded phenylalanine. Sequences without an unambiguous match to a single V gene segment were excluded from the earlier analysis of about 640 of the donors. In an earlier analysis of 587 of the donors, V segments were called functional above 56.7% productive rearrangements and were called segregating when the between-donor standard deviation exceeded 5%. A statistical classification framework was built for diagnosing cytomegalovirus status from the catalog of TCR beta chain sequences. In a later analysis, TCR nucleotide sequences were compared against IMGT/GENE-DB human TR gene sequences so that V and J genes could be assigned. Using the TCRdist pipeline, a later analysis assigned CDR3 sequences along with most-parsimonious VDJ recombination scenarios. A later analysis defined each TCR beta chain by its CDR3 amino acid sequence plus V-gene family, and excluded reads lacking a unique V-gene family. To address suspected cross-contamination and a sequencing artifact, a later analysis removed 592 highly shared, low-generation-probability nucleotide sequences. For each public chain, a later analysis derived a clonal expansion index from normalized ranks of inferred template counts within each repertoire. In a later analysis, generation probabilities were computed with a VDJ recombination model fitted to out-of-frame rearrangements, and the resulting probabilities were checked against IGoR. A later analysis scored TCR-TCR, TCR-HLA and TCR-CMV co-occurrence with hypergeometric tests, applying a repertoire-size bias correction to TCR pairs. To estimate false discovery rates, a later analysis permuted the HLA or CMV assignments 20 times. A later analysis grouped co-occurring TCRs with DBSCAN, adding TCRdist sequence similarity when clustering within HLA-allele-positive subsets. Repertoires with fewer than 30,000 or more than 120,000 public chains, plus five repertoires with anomalous nucleotide sharing, were excluded from co-occurrence clustering. TCRdb mirrors the immuneACCESS table, restricted to in-frame sequences. Some clones are absent from its copies; in checked studies, under half trace to an unresolved V gene, and the reason for the others is unknown. D and trimming were read from the DNA, whereas the V and J calls and clone size are those reported in that table. The sample's table covers about 190,000 clones. Around 0.95% of the sample is in the top ten clones.

This sample was taken from a study of cytomegalovirus exposure and HLA in healthy donors (dated by TCRdb to the late 2010s). Turning to the overall study: According to an earlier analysis of 450 to 650 of the donors, 150 million to 200 million T cells yielded 117 million unique TCR beta sequences and more than 250 Gb of sequence data. An early release that covered 500 to 800 HLA-typed donors contained approximately 300 gigabases of sequencing data and around 85 million unique TCR sequences. Among the roughly 410 genotyped donors, approximately 77% belonged to the genetic ancestry cluster associated with self-reported Caucasian donors. The aim of the study was to test whether cataloging public T cell receptors could identify signatures of past pathogen exposure. The T cell repertoires of 666 subjects were profiled by immunosequencing and related to cytomegalovirus serostatus. Besides the first cohort of around 700 subjects, a separate validation cohort made up of roughly 130 different subjects was used. The study combined high-throughput TCR immunosequencing, statistical association of individual TCRs with disease status, and machine learning to predict cytomegalovirus infection status. To study patterns of TCR occurrence, a later analysis re-analyzed previously published TCR beta repertoires from around 700 donors and added high-resolution HLA genotyping. Rather than using new phenotypic data, the later analysis identified candidate immune exposures from TCR beta sequences and from how often those sequences occurred across donors. An earlier analysis of around 580 of the donors used high-throughput TCR beta sequencing to judge whether each TCR beta V gene segment behaved as functional or pseudogenic. Donor age, sex, ethnicity and CMV serostatus were compiled alongside the repertoire data. A later genetic analysis used genome-wide SNP genotypes for 398 of the 666 donors, treating that subset as a discovery cohort. Every repertoire in the discovery cohort had been generated on one and the same sequencing platform. HLA typing included class I and class II loci at four-digit resolution. Typing coverage differed by locus: A, B, C, DRB1 and DQB1 were typed in roughly 620-630 donors, DQA1 in approximately 520, DPA1 in 606, and DPB1 in approximately 450. Because of strong linkage in the cohort, four or five DR-DQ haplotypes were treated as single units for association and clustering. Among 300 to 500 genotyped donors of the cohort, an average of approximately 240,000 unique TCR beta nucleotide sequences was sequenced per donor, of which 15% to 20% were non-productive.

The cohort comprised some 700 healthy bone marrow donors. At the time of sampling, every cohort member was nominally healthy, though immune exposures that went unrecorded were likely present. The donor tested CMV seropositive and was one of the 289 seropositive cohort members. A peripheral blood sample was provided by each donor, and peripheral blood mononuclear cells were used for TCR beta sequencing. Genomic DNA was extracted from the blood cell samples with the Qiagen DNeasy Blood Extraction Kit. Per the germline V gene (reference sequence), MNHEY is the CDR1 and SMNVEV is the CDR2. V is clipped by 3 bases and J by 7 bases, and the sequence between their germline boundaries is 10 bases long. The CDR3 has 12 amino acids, counting the end cysteine and phenylalanine. Only the CDR3 DNA stays, 36 bases, in frame from base 1. Broad study findings and their caveats: In the study, approximately 160 TCR beta chains were listed as associated with cytomegalovirus. According to the authors, the approach could potentially be generalized to other disease states and immunological phenotypes. A further reported finding was that TCR beta sequences accurately predicted the HLA-A and HLA-B alleles for most subjects in the first cohort. A later analysis found that TCR association rates varied across HLA loci, with DRB1 alleles showing the most associated TCRs and HLA-C alleles the fewest. In vitro tests confirmed that three of the cytomegalovirus-associated TCR beta chains recognize cytomegalovirus antigens. An association between a missense DCLRE1C variant and V-gene and J-gene trimming of TCR beta chains was found in a later genetic analysis and replicated in an independent cohort. Immune exposure information for the cohort was limited to CMV serostatus. When HLA alleles, especially DR and DQ, strongly co-occurred, attributing TCR associations to individual alleles was difficult. In a later analysis, several top co-occurrence clusters were reported to appear linked to parvovirus B19, influenza, CMV and Epstein-Barr virus. Because HLA typing was missing for some donors at each locus, association tests included only the typed subset. In a later genetic analysis, fewer N-insertions in productive TCRs were reported among donors in an Asian-associated ancestry cluster than the 666-donor mean. In a later analysis, HLA-associated TCR beta chains showed more clonal expansion and lower generation probabilities than non-associated chains that were equally common. Around 16 rarely observed V segments, including chromosome 9 orphons, were excluded from the earlier analysis of about 600 of the donors because counts were too low. A cluster of highly shared sequence variants was judged likely to represent a technical artifact of the sequencing pipeline. Presence/absence analyses assumed roughly uniform sequencing depth across donors, an assumption that may not hold. This cohort had only TCR beta chains sequenced, and the lack of alpha or paired-chain data limited which features could be detected. Correlated functional status among segregating V segments might reflect linkage disequilibrium, but an unknown experimental factor could not be ruled out. In both the original and validation cohorts, the classifier was reported to diagnose cytomegalovirus status with high specificity and sensitivity. According to a later analysis, most CMV-associated TCR beta chains appeared to be HLA-restricted, and the HLA associations seemed to be driven largely by CMV exposure. At a false discovery rate of 0.05, a later analysis linked under 20,000 TCR beta sequences to specific HLA alleles. Most TCR sequences were seen in very few donors, while some public TCRs were found in many individuals. Some IMGT-functional V segments, including TRBV6-2 and TRBV6-3, could not be told apart with the 87-base-pair reads, so those segments were excluded. Broadly in line with IMGT annotations, most TCR beta V segments showed up in productive rearrangements about 90% or about 30% of the time in an earlier analysis of several hundred of the donors.

The clonotype originates from a woman aged 25 to 39 in good health and CMV-seropositive. The rearrangement joined TRBV27 to TRBJ2-7; a tentative D match to TRBD2 spans 6 bases. What was sequenced was PBMCs. The DNA sequence is given as TGTGCCAGCAGTTTTTTCGGGAGTGAGCAGTACTTC. Its protein reads: CASSFFGSEQYF.